Shown below are 19 T cell receptor beta chains from a single sample sequenced in a study of OX40 agonist ivuxolimab in advanced cancers. Profiling relied on immunoSEQ multiplex PCR, and the TCRdb table lists in-frame clones only, not all of them. Of roughly 49,000 clones in the sample, 75% to 80% were seen once. Here the sequenced sample was CD4+ or CD8+ T cells sorted from blood, taken in a trial of the OX40 agonist ivuxolimab. These receptors were taken from an adult with an advanced solid tumor such as melanoma, head and neck, liver or kidney cancer.

This chain links TRBV19 with TRBJ1-5, with 9 bases aligning to TRBD1. This CDR3 region has 15 residues. Trimming cost V 4 bases and J 3 bases; bases outside gene matches: 4. CDR1 LNHDA and CDR2 SQIVND come from the germline V gene (reference sequence). CDR3 nucleotides: TGTGCCAGTAGTAAGGGACAGGGCCTCAATCAGCCCCAGCATTTT. Translating gives CASSKGQGLNQPQHF.

V usage is TRBV5-1 and J usage is TRBJ2-3, with 10 positions matching TRBD2. Germline V gene sequence: CDR1 SGHRS, CDR2 YFSETQ. The CDR3 loop spans 17 amino acids. The trim removed 1 base at V and 0 bases at J, leaving 5 bases unmatched. CDR3 sequence (DNA): TGCGCCAGCAGCTTGTCACTAGCGGGAAGTAGCACAGATACGCAGTATTTT. It codes for CASSLSLAGSSTDTQYF.

This clone has only one observation. The CDR3 sequence is CASSLWTGGSYGYTF. The CDR3 DNA reads as TGTGCCAGCAGCTTGTGGACAGGGGGAAGCTATGGCTACACCTTC. This chain uses TRBV5-5 with TRBJ1-2; 10 bases fit TRBD1. Per the germline V gene, CDR1 is SGHKS and CDR2 is YYEKEE (reference sequence). The CDR3 loop spans 15 amino acids. V was pared by 1 base and J by 4 bases, with 4 bases of the junction left unmatched.

On this clone: Other nucleotide sequences in the sample specify the same CDR3. This chain uses TRBV5-1 with TRBJ2-3; 8 bases are a match to TRBD2. The CDR3 spans 16 residues. The ends lost 8 bases at V and 1 base at J; junction bases unmatched: 12. Germline CDR1 SGHRS, CDR2 YFSETQ. CDR3: CASRGGTRVGTDTQYF. The CDR3 coding sequence is TGCGCCAGTAGGGGAGGGACTAGAGTCGGCACAGATACGCAGTATTTT.

The chain uses TRBV4-1 and TRBJ2-1; D may match TRBD1 or TRBD2 (5 bases each). Trimming cost V 3 bases and J 2 bases, with 17 bases left between them. CDR3 length equals 17 residues. Germline V CDR1 and CDR2: MGHRA, YSYEKL. CDR3 protein: CASSQLSTGATYNEQFF. The CDR3 DNA reads as TGCGCCAGCAGCCAGCTATCCACCGGGGCCACCTACAATGAGCAGTTCTTC.

The chain recombines TRBV7-2 with TRBJ2-2, with 9 bases matching TRBD1. Germline CDR1 is SGHTA and CDR2 is FQGNSA. Trimming took 2 bases from V and 6 from J; bases not matched to a gene: 1. The CDR3 is made up of 14 amino acids. The chain's CDR3 is CASSLRQGAGELFF. CDR3 in DNA: TGTGCCAGCAGCTTAAGACAGGGGGCCGGGGAGCTGTTTTTT.

This clone is large (0.1 to 1%) in the sample. This chain links TRBV11-2 with TRBJ1-6; D is undetermined. The V gene's germline CDR1 is SGHAT and CDR2 FQNNGV. The CDR3 sequence is 16 residues long. Deletions cut 2 bases from V and 7 bases from J, with 15 bases between. For the CDR3, the DNA is TGTGCCAGCAGCTTATCCCCAGGCGGCCGAAATTCACCCCTCCACTTT. Amino acids: CASSLSPGGRNSPLHF. Combining the CDR3 with reference TRBV11-2 and TRBJ1-6 gives the whole variable domain EAGVAQSPRYKIIEKRQSVAFWCNPISGHATLYWYQQILGQGPKLLIQFQNNGVVDDSQLPKDRFSAERLKGVDSTLKIQPAKLEDSAVYLCASSLSPGGRNSPLHFGNGTRLTVT.

V is TRBV27 and J is TRBJ2-7, with TRBD1 matching 10 bases. This CDR3 is built from 14 residues. The V segment lost 3 bases and the J segment 2 bases; nucleotides outside the gene matches: 1. Germline V gene lookup returns CDR1 MNHEY and CDR2 SMNVEV (reference sequence). The CDR3 reads CASSFGTGAYEQYF. Here the CDR3 DNA reads TGTGCCAGCAGTTTTGGGACAGGGGCCTACGAGCAGTACTTC.

This clone appeared once. The V call is TRBV5-1, the J call TRBJ2-5; D is possibly TRBD2 (5 bases). The CDR3 loop spans 16 amino acids. Germline assignment: CDR1 SGHRS and CDR2 YFSETQ. V was cut by 4 bases and J by 2 bases, with 18 bases left in between. The chain's CDR3 is CASSERKRLQQETQYF. Written as DNA, the CDR3 is TGCGCCAGCAGCGAGAGGAAGCGGCTTCAACAAGAGACCCAGTACTTC.

J is TRBJ2-1 and V is TRBV5-6; D possibly corresponds to TRBD2 (6 bases). CDR1 is SGHDT, CDR2 YYEEEE, per germline. The CDR3 loop spans 15 amino acids. V lost 7 bases and J lost 4, with 18 bases in between. CDR3 residues: CASGRFSGRYNEQFF. CDR3 bases: TGTGCCAGCGGTCGTTTTAGCGGCAGGTACAATGAGCAGTTCTTC. Full variable domain (outside the CDR3, taken from reference TRBV5-6 and TRBJ2-1): DAGVTQSPTHLIKTRGQQVTLRCSPKSGHDTVSWYQQALGQGPQFIFQYYEEEERQRGNFPDRFSGHQFPNYSSELNVNALLLGDSALYLCASGRFSGRYNEQFFGPGTRLTVL.

The DNA of the CDR3 is TGTGCTAGTGGTTTGACAGGGAATACCTACGAGCAGTACTTC. Protein sequence: CASGLTGNTYEQYF. J is TRBJ2-7 and V is TRBV12-5; a weak D match, TRBD1 (6 bases). CDR1 is LGHNT and CDR2 is FRNRAP in the germline V gene. Trimming took 2 bases from V and 2 from J, leaving 10 bases between them. The length of the CDR3 is 14 residues.

Here the CDR3 reads CASSLLAAHEQFF. The CDR3 DNA follows: TGTGCCAGCAGCCTACTAGCCGCCCATGAGCAGTTCTTC. The rearrangement links TRBV7-7 to TRBJ2-1; D might be TRBD2 (6 bases). Trimming left V 5 bases short and J 8 bases short, with 13 bases between. The V gene's germline CDR1 is SSHAT and CDR2 FNYEAQ (reference sequence). The CDR3 has 13 residues. Full variable domain (missing parts from reference TRBV7-7 and TRBJ2-1): GAGVSQSPRYKVTKRGQDVTLRCDPISSHATLYWYQQALGQGPEFLTYFNYEAQPDKSGLPSDRFSAERPEGSISTLTIQRTEQRDSAMYRCASSLLAAHEQFFGPGTRLTVL.

The chain recombines TRBV5-4 with TRBJ2-4; the D is unclear. The CDR3 consists of 13 residues. CDR1 and CDR2 (germline): SGHNT, YYREEE (reference sequence). V was cut by 3 bases and J by 5 bases, with 9 bases left in between. CDR3 sequence reads: CASSSGEENIQYF. CDR3 sequence (DNA): TGTGCCAGCAGCTCCGGTGAAGAAAACATTCAGTACTTC.

CDR3 in amino acids: CASSQDPRGVVEAFF. CDR3 in DNA: TGTGCCAGCAGCCAAGATCCTCGGGGGGTAGTGGAAGCTTTCTTT. The chain recombines TRBV7-9 with TRBJ1-1; TRBD1 might be the D (5 bases). The germline V gene encodes CDR1 SEHNR and CDR2 FQNEAQ (reference sequence). Trimming pared 5 bases from V and 8 bases from J, leaving 21 bases between. There are 15 residues in the CDR3.

The genes are TRBV4-1 and TRBJ1-2; no clear D. CDR3 size: 14 residues. Deletions cut 1 base from V and 10 bases from J, with 16 bases between. Germline CDR1 and CDR2: MGHRA and YSYEKL. The DNA of the CDR3 is TGCGCCAGCAGCCAAGCAGGCAGGCCCTCAGACTACACCTTC. The encoded protein is CASSQAGRPSDYTF.

This chain uses TRBV29-1 with TRBJ2-1; perhaps TRBD2 as D (6 bases). The CDR3 is 16 amino acids. The ends were cut back, 2 bases at V and 0 bases at J, with 14 bases in the middle. The germline V gene has CDR1 SQVTM and CDR2 ANQGSEA. The DNA for the CDR3 is TGCAGCGTTGAATATCCTGACGGGAGCTCCTACAATGAGCAGTTCTTC. Translating it yields CSVEYPDGSSYNEQFF.

This clone showed up just a few times. V usage is TRBV5-1 and J usage is TRBJ1-3; no clear D. Germline loops: CDR1 SGHRS, CDR2 YFSETQ. V was shortened by 4 bases and J by 4 bases, with 9 bases between the two germline ends. The CDR3 is 13 residues long. For the CDR3, the DNA is TGCGCCAGCAGCCCGGACCAAGGAAACACCATATATTTT. Its protein product is CASSPDQGNTIYF.

This chain links TRBV2 with TRBJ2-4, with 8 bases that match TRBD2. J lost 0 bases, V lost 7 bases, and 8 bases had no gene match. The CDR3 is made up of 16 amino acids. The germline CDR1 and CDR2 sequences are SNHLY and FYNNEI. CDR3 DNA sequence: TGTGCCAGCACCGAAGCGGGGGCGAGAGCCAAAAACATTCAGTACTTC. This sequence encodes CASTEAGARAKNIQYF.

In this sample, this clone turned up a few times. This chain links TRBV6-1 with TRBJ2-5; D uncertain. The V end lost 3 bases, the J end lost 4 bases, and 6 bases lay between the germline ends. Germline loops: CDR1 MNHNS, CDR2 SASEGT. The CDR3 covers 12 residues. The CDR3 DNA follows: TGTGCCAGCAGTGAGAGTAGAGAGACCCAGTACTTC. It encodes CASSESRETQYF.